This T cell receptor beta chain was sequenced during a study of blood T cell repertoires in COVID-19. About the research overall: Sites across the United States, Italy and Spain contributed samples from acute and convalescent COVID-19. The cDNA or gDNA used as material had been derived from T cells, B-cell-depleted T cells, or PBMCs.

Data came from immunoSEQ multiplex PCR; TCRdb stores just in-frame clones and leaves some out. The table lists some 270,000 clones, 80% to 90% of them singletons. From germline, CDR1 is MNHEY and CDR2 SVGAGI. The CDR3 has 14 residues. V shed 6 bases and J 1 base; nucleotides not matched to a gene: 3. The sequencing input was peripheral blood. This clonotype was obtained from a young man with acute or convalescent COVID-19. This sequence joins TRBV6-5 and TRBJ1-5; 7 nucleotides align to TRBD1. The CDR3: CASRQGESNQPQHF. The CDR3 DNA sequence: TGTGCCAGCAGGCAGGGGGAGAGCAATCAGCCCCAGCATTTT.